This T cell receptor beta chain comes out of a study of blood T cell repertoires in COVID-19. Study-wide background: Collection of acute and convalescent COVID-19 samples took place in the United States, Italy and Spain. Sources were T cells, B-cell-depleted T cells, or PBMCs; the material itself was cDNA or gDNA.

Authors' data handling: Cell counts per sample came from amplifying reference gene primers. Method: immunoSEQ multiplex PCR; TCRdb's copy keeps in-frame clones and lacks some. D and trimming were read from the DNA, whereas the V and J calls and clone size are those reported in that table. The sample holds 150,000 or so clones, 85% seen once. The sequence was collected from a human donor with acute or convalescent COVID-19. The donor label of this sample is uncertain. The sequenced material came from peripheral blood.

The CDR3 region has the DNA TGTGCCAGCAGCCTAGCCGGACAGCTTAATTCACCCCTCCACTTT. Its translation: CASSLAGQLNSPLHF. V and J are TRBV5-4 and TRBJ1-6, with D possibly TRBD1 on 6 matching bases. CDR1 is SGHNT and CDR2 is YYREEE in the germline V gene (reference sequence). The CDR3 is made up of 15 amino acids. The V gene lost 4 bases and the J gene lost 6 bases, with 14 bases spanning the gap.